Given below is one T cell receptor (beta chain) in context. Its specificity is not known. Unique molecular identifiers were incorporated during preparation of the TCRbeta library. TCRdb redid the calling of the PCR reads with MiXCR, one entry per CDR3 protein. Among 480,000 or so distinct CDR3 sequences listed, roughly a tenth were seen once. The data originate from a study of T-cell reconstitution after alpha-beta-depleted transplantation in children. Study conclusions and caveats: Two months or so post-transplant, alpha-beta T cells reportedly derived from several hundred expanded graft clones. Surviving recipient T cells and thymic progenitors underlay high day-60 TCRbeta diversity in some patients. From newly produced T cells came most of the T-cell counts and diversity one year after transplant.

CDR3 length equals 14 residues. In germline, CDR1 is SEHNR, CDR2 FQNEAQ (reference sequence). The receptor's source is a child aged 2 to 10 with inherited bone marrow failure, due to receive a stem cell transplant. The specimen comprised PBMCs, sampled before TCRalphabeta/CD19-depleted stem cell transplant. The chain combines TRBV7-9 with TRBJ2-1, with D possibly TRBD2 on 6 matching bases. The last part of the DNA fits TRBJ2-7 better; the J call may be wrong. This CDR3 reads CASISGAPNNEQYF. The CDR3 nucleotides read TGTGCCAGCATTAGCGGAGCCCCGAACAATGAGCAGTACTTC.